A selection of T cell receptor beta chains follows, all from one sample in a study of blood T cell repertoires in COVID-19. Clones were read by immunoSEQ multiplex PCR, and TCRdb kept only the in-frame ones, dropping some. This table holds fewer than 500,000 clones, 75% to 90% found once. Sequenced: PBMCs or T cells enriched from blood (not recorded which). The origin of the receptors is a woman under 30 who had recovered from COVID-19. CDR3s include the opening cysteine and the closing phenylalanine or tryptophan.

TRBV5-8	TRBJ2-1	CASSQSRLAGGPSDEQFF
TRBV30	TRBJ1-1	CAWSSGRVAPNTEAFF
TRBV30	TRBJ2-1	CAWSVRGTTYNEQFF
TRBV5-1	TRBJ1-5	CASSLDGTGSNQPQHF
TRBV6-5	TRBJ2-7	CASSYNNRDEQYF
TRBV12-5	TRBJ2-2	CASASDRGPPGTGELFF
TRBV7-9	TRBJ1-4	CASSLEQGENEKLFF
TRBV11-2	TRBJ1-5	CASSLGAGQPQHF
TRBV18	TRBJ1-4	CASSPFLKENEKLFF
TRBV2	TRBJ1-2	CASSETGYLGYTF
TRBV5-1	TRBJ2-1	CASSQLAGINEQFF
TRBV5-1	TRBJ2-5	CASSLGALQETQYF
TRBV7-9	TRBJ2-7	CASSLPEPSYEQYF
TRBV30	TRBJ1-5	CAWSGGGAGNQPQHF
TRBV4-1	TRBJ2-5	CASSQAASGGWVRLETQYF
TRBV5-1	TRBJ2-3	CASSSDSSVDTQYF
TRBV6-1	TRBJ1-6	CASSEKKSSYNSPLHF
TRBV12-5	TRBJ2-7	CASGSPGGGFYEQYF
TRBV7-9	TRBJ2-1	CASSQFVSGLEQFF
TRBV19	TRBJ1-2	CASSIAGGGYTF
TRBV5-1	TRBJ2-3	CASSSLGDRPADTQYF
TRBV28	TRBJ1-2	CASSLGSAEIYGYTF
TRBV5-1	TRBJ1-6	CASTAGTGDSPLHF
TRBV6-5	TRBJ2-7	CASSHSPQTGDYEQYF
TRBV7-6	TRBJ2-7	CASSLAQGNEQYF
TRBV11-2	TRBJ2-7	CASSTGRASLEQYF
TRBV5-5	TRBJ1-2	CASSFPDRESYGYTF
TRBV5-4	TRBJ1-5	CASSLGTGSQPQHF
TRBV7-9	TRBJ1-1	CASSISSILNTEAFF
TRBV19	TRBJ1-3	CASSIVLRQGGGNTIYF
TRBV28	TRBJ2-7	CASFGEPYEQYF
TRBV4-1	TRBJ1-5	CASSQEQGKQPQHF
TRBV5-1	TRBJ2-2	CASSSSGTGASGELFF
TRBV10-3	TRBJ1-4	CAISESTGEGEKLFF
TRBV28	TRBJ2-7	CASSLVLPVTYEQYF
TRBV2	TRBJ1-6	CASFTRRDSYNSPLHF
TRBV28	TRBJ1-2	CASNPPGQGGSPNYGYTF
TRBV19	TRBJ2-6	CASSVGTDSGANVLTF
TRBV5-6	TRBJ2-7	CASSSTGEQYF
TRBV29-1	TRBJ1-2	CSVHRGINYGYTF
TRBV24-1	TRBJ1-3	CATSDPGSSGNTIYF
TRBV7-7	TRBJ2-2	CASSSGLAGGANTGELFF
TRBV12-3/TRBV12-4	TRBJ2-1	CASSPLGGYEQFF
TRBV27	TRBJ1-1	CASTTLGGSEAFF
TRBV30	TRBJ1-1	CAWSVLAVGLNTEAFF
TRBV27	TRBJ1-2	CASSRQGATYGYTF
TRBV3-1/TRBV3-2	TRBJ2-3	CASSQFLVTDTQYF